The 20 T cell receptor beta chains below come from one sample, sequenced in a study of response to subunit inactivated influenza vaccine. TCRdb reprocessed the RT-PCR reads with MiXCR, giving one entry per CDR3 protein. The sample carries 450,000 to 500,000 distinct CDR3 sequences, roughly 9.7% recorded once. This specimen was PBMCs from blood, taken roughly 6 weeks after vaccination. The receptors originated from a man aged 50 to 60 who received an inactivated influenza vaccine.

This clonotype was recorded many times. The genes are TRBV20-1 and TRBJ2-1, with 8 nucleotides matching TRBD2. V lost 2 bases and J lost 9; bases outside the gene matches: 12. Germline V CDR1 and CDR2: DFQATT, SNEGSKA (reference sequence). The CDR3 sequence is 15 residues long. The chain's CDR3 is CSARSPNYSGIEQFF. The CDR3 DNA follows: TGCAGTGCTAGATCACCGAATTATAGCGGGATTGAGCAGTTCTTC.

Only a few counts were recorded for this clonotype. The genes are TRBV5-1 and TRBJ1-2, with D tentatively TRBD1 (6 bases). Germline V gene data show CDR1 as SGHRS and CDR2 as YFSETQ. This CDR3 has 16 amino acids. The germline V and J ends were trimmed by 2 bases and 6 bases, with 20 bases remaining between them. Here the CDR3 DNA reads TGCGCCAGCAGCTTACTTACAGGGATGGGAGTGGATGGCTACACCTTC. It encodes CASSLLTGMGVDGYTF. The variable domain in full, with the rest retrieved from reference TRBV5-1 and TRBJ1-2, is KAGVTQTPRYLIKTRGQQVTLSCSPISGHRSVSWYQQTPGQGLQFLFEYFSETQRNKGNFPGRFSGRQFSNSRSEMNVSTLELGDSALYLCASSLLTGMGVDGYTFGSGTRLTVV.

The V gene is TRBV6-2 or TRBV6-3, the J gene TRBJ2-5, with 7 bases identical to TRBD1. The CDR3 is 14 residues long. Per the germline V gene, CDR1 is MNHEY and CDR2 is SVGEGT. The V segment lost 8 bases and the J segment 3 bases; nucleotides outside the gene matches: 9. In nucleotides, the CDR3 is TGTGCCAGCCACTACTCCGGGACAGAAGAGACCCAGTACTTC. Residues: CASHYSGTEETQYF.

The rearrangement uses TRBV20-1 and TRBJ2-5; maybe TRBD1 (6 bases). Trimming removed 3 bases at V and 3 bases at J, with 8 bases between. The germline V gene encodes CDR1 DFQATT and CDR2 SNEGSKA (reference sequence). The CDR3 runs to 12 residues. For the CDR3, the DNA is TGCAGTGCTAGGGGACACAAAGAGACCCAGTACTTC. Amino acid sequence: CSARGHKETQYF.

This clonotype was counted only a few times. This rearrangement joins TRBV25-1 to TRBJ2-2, with unresolved D. From germline, CDR1 is MGHDK and CDR2 SYGVNS. This CDR3 region has 14 residues. V lost 6 bases and J 4 bases, leaving 12 bases between the germline ends. Here the CDR3 DNA reads TGTGCCAGCAGGGTCCCGGGCCCCACCGGGGAGCTGTTTTTT. Its translation is CASRVPGPTGELFF.

This clonotype has a handful of counts. This CDR3 is CASSLGTGIGTEAFF. The CDR3 DNA follows: TGTGCCAGCAGCCTCGGAACAGGGATTGGGACTGAAGCTTTCTTT. The genes are TRBV7-9 and TRBJ1-1; weak D call: TRBD1 (6 bases). V lost 5 bases and J lost 5, with 18 bases in between. The CDR3 extends over 15 amino acids. Germline V CDR1 and CDR2: SEHNR, FQNEAQ (reference sequence).

This clonotype was counted many times. The chain combines TRBV6-1 with TRBJ2-5; 8 nucleotides match TRBD1. The CDR3 runs 14 residues. V was pared by 6 bases and J by 2 bases, with 5 bases of the junction left unmatched. CDR1 is MNHNS and CDR2 is SASEGT in the germline V gene. CDR3 amino acids: CASRRTGSQETQYF. CDR3 nucleotides: TGTGCCAGCAGAAGGACAGGGTCACAAGAGACCCAGTACTTC.

The chain couples TRBV15 to TRBJ2-3, with TRBD1 matching over 9 bases. V trimming: 0 bases; J trimming: 1 base; junction bases outside the gene matches: 11. Germline CDR1 LNHNV, CDR2 YYDKDF (reference sequence). There are 19 residues in the CDR3. The CDR3 region has the DNA TGTGCCACCAGCAGAGATGCGAGTGGGACAGGGCTCCGCACAGATACGCAGTATTTT. Amino acids: CATSRDASGTGLRTDTQYF.

This clonotype showed up many times. The rearrangement uses TRBV7-9 and TRBJ2-1, with a tentative D call TRBD1 (5 bases). CDR3 length equals 13 residues. Trimming cost V 0 bases and J 8 bases, with 8 bases left between them. CDR1 SEHNR and CDR2 FQNEAQ come from the germline V gene (reference sequence). CDR3 protein: CASSLAGADEQFF. The CDR3 coding sequence is TGTGCCAGCAGCTTAGCAGGGGCCGATGAGCAGTTCTTC.

This clonotype appeared a few times. The genes are TRBV12-3 or TRBV12-4 and TRBJ1-6; no reliable D call. The CDR3 runs to 15 residues. Trimming cost V 2 bases and J 4 bases, with 9 bases left between them. The CDR3 sequence is CASSLTPGYNSPLHF. CDR3 DNA: TGTGCCAGCAGTTTAACCCCGGGGTATAATTCACCCCTCCACTTT.

The chain couples TRBV12-3 or TRBV12-4 to TRBJ2-3; 7 bases align to TRBD1. This CDR3 contains 15 residues. The ends lost 7 bases at V and 3 bases at J; junction bases unmatched: 10. The CDR3 DNA reads TGTGCCAGCAATCCACAGGGGTTAGTAACAGATACGCAGTATTTT. Protein: CASNPQGLVTDTQYF.

V and J are TRBV27 and TRBJ2-2; D possibly corresponds to TRBD1 (5 bases). Trimming cost V 5 bases and J 4 bases, with 11 bases left between them. There are 14 residues in the CDR3. In germline, CDR1 is MNHEY, CDR2 SMNVEV (reference sequence). In DNA form, the CDR3 reads TGTGCCAGCAGTACGCAGGGTTTCACCGGGGAGCTGTTTTTT. Protein product: CASSTQGFTGELFF.

This clonotype has a count of ten or more. The chain employs TRBV5-1 and TRBJ2-2; 10 bases are shared with TRBD2. CDR3 length equals 16 residues. Unmatched junction bases numbered 9, after V lost 4 bases and J lost 6 bases. Germline-derived CDR1 and CDR2 are SGHRS and YFSETQ. The chain's CDR3 is CASSLGASGSAGELFF. In DNA, the CDR3 is TGCGCCAGCAGCCTTGGTGCTAGCGGGAGCGCCGGGGAGCTGTTTTTT.

This clonotype was seen more than once but under ten times. The rearrangement joins TRBV11-2 to TRBJ2-5; possible D gene TRBD1, 6 bases. The germline CDR1 and CDR2 sequences are SGHAT and FQNNGV. Trimming stripped 0 bases from V and 0 bases from J, with 14 bases between. The CDR3 contains 17 residues. The CDR3 here is CASSLEMGQLYQETQYF. The CDR3, as DNA: TGTGCCAGCAGCTTAGAAATGGGACAACTTTACCAAGAGACCCAGTACTTC.

The rearrangement links TRBV20-1 to TRBJ2-3, with 7 nucleotides matching TRBD2. CDR3 length: 16 amino acids. Germline CDR1 and CDR2: DFQATT and SNEGSKA (reference sequence). Trimming cost V 1 base and J 0 bases; bases outside gene matches: 7. CDR3 bases: TGCAGTGCTAGAGGACTAGCCGGGACTAGCACAGATACGCAGTATTTT. The encoded protein is CSARGLAGTSTDTQYF.

In this sample, this clonotype turned up many times. The chain has TRBV28 and TRBJ2-7; D remains ambiguous. Germline V gene sequence: CDR1 MDHEN, CDR2 SYDVKM. This CDR3 region has 11 residues. Trimming pared 7 bases from V and 3 bases from J, leaving 7 bases between. This CDR3 reads CASTGYYEQYF. The DNA of the CDR3 is TGTGCCAGCACCGGCTACTACGAGCAGTACTTC.

This clonotype is medium-sized in the sample. V is TRBV10-3 and J is TRBJ2-3, with D perhaps given as TRBD1 or TRBD2 (5 bases each). The length of the CDR3 is 15 residues. Germline CDR1 reads ENHRY; CDR2 reads SYGVKD. With 3 bases removed from V and 0 bases from J, the gap between germline ends came to 10 bases. The CDR3 here is CAISDGTISTDTQYF. The CDR3 nucleotides are TGTGCCATCAGTGACGGGACGATTAGCACAGATACGCAGTATTTT.

The chain joins TRBV4-1 to TRBJ1-4, with TRBD1 identical over 9 bases. The CDR3 is made up of 14 amino acids. Trimming cost V 6 bases and J 1 base; bases outside gene matches: 0. The germline CDR1 and CDR2 sequences are MGHRA and YSYEKL. CDR3 coding DNA: TGCGCCAGCAGGGGACAGGGAACTAATGAAAAACTGTTTTTT. This encodes CASRGQGTNEKLFF.

This clonotype was found many times. J is TRBJ2-7 and V is TRBV7-2; 9 bases match TRBD2. The V segment lost 6 bases and the J segment 4 bases; nucleotides outside the gene matches: 4. The CDR3 covers 13 residues. CDR1 and CDR2 from the germline V gene are SGHTA and FQGNSA. The CDR3 bases are TGTGCCAGCAGTCTAGCGGGGCTATACGAGCAGTACTTC. Translation gives CASSLAGLYEQYF.

The rearrangement uses TRBV12-3 or TRBV12-4 and TRBJ1-2; 11 positions agree with TRBD1. The CDR3 length is 15 residues. With 4 bases clipped from V and 4 bases from J, the junction kept 5 bases outside the gene matches. CDR3 DNA: TGTGCCAGCAGTTCGGGACAGGGGGACCCCTATGGCTACACCTTC. It specifies CASSSGQGDPYGYTF.